This passage covers 29 T cell receptor beta chains from one sample sequenced in a study of blood T cell repertoires in COVID-19. Produced via immunoSEQ multiplex PCR; TCRdb's table is partial and in-frame only. Of more than 200,000 clones in the sample, around 88% were seen once. Sequencing was done on a sample of PBMCs or T cells enriched from blood (not recorded which). The receptor set was obtained from a woman aged 25 to 39 who had recovered from COVID-19.

This chain uses TRBV27 with TRBJ2-7; no reliable D call. Between the trimmed V and J ends, which lost 2 bases and 6 bases, there was a span of 8 bases. The CDR3 is 12 residues long. Germline CDR1 and CDR2: MNHEY and SMNVEV (reference sequence). This CDR3 reads CASSLVLSEQYF. The CDR3 region has the DNA TGTGCCAGCAGTTTAGTCCTCTCCGAGCAGTACTTC.

This clone has only one observation. V and J are TRBV11-2 and TRBJ2-7; 7 bases map to TRBD2. The CDR3 is 15 residues long. The V gene end was trimmed by 2 bases and the J gene end by 2 bases; junction bases not matched to a gene: 6. Germline V gene lookup returns CDR1 SGHAT and CDR2 FQNNGV. This chain's CDR3 is CASSLRGSGTYEQYF. The CDR3 nucleotides are TGTGCCAGCAGCTTACGAGGGAGCGGGACCTACGAGCAGTACTTC.

This rearrangement joins TRBV5-4 to TRBJ2-1, with a weak D call TRBD2 (6 bases). The CDR3 spans 17 residues. Germline CDR1 reads SGHNT; CDR2 reads YYREEE (reference sequence). Trimming pared 0 bases from V and 0 bases from J, leaving 13 bases between. CDR3 nucleotides: TGTGCCAGCAGCTTGGCCGGAGGGGCGACCTCCTACAATGAGCAGTTCTTC. Encoded protein: CASSLAGGATSYNEQFF. Looking up the rest from reference TRBV5-4 and TRBJ2-1 gives the full variable domain: ETGVTQSPTHLIKTRGQQVTLRCSSQSGHNTVSWYQQALGQGPQFIFQYYREEENGRGNFPPRFSGLQFPNYSSELNVNALELDDSALYLCASSLAGGATSYNEQFFGPGTRLTVL.

V usage is TRBV30 and J usage is TRBJ1-1, with a possible D match to TRBD1 (5 bases). Germline CDR1 GTSNPN, CDR2 SVGIG (reference sequence). V was cut by 2 bases and J by 5 bases, with 15 bases left in between. This CDR3 comprises 14 residues. In nucleotides, the CDR3 is TGTGCCTGGAGTATTCCCCACAGGCGGACTGAAGCTTTCTTT. Translated, it gives CAWSIPHRRTEAFF.

The chain couples TRBV28 to TRBJ1-2, with 10 bases matching TRBD1. The junction had 2 bases not matched to a gene; V was cut back by 2 bases and J by 5 bases. From germline, CDR1 is MDHEN and CDR2 SYDVKM. The length of the CDR3 is 14 residues. The CDR3 DNA reads TGTGCCAGCAGTTTAATGGGACAGGGGTATGGCTACACCTTC. Its translation: CASSLMGQGYGYTF.

J is TRBJ1-1 and V is TRBV28, with D tentatively TRBD1 (6 bases). This CDR3 has 13 amino acids. V lost 6 bases, J lost 6 bases, and 14 bases lay in between. CDR1 is MDHEN, CDR2 SYDVKM, per germline. As DNA, the CDR3 is TGTGCCAGCAGCTCAGGGGTTTTGCCTGAAGCTTTCTTT. As protein: CASSSGVLPEAFF.

The chain joins TRBV28 to TRBJ1-2, with D unclear. Germline values: CDR1 MDHEN, CDR2 SYDVKM. Trimming left V 2 bases short and J 3 bases short, with 19 bases between. The CDR3 contains 17 residues. The CDR3 nucleotides read TGTGCCAGCAGTTTAACGTCCCGACTGATGGAGGACTATGGCTACACCTTC. It yields the protein CASSLTSRLMEDYGYTF.

The chain uses TRBV9 and TRBJ2-3; no reliable D call. This CDR3 has 13 residues. With 2 bases removed from V and 2 bases from J, the gap between germline ends came to 6 bases. Germline-derived CDR1 and CDR2 are SGDLS and YYNGEE. The DNA for the CDR3 is TGTGCCAGCAGCGTGTATATCACAGATACGCAGTATTTT. It codes for CASSVYITDTQYF.

J is TRBJ2-1 and V is TRBV7-2; D remains ambiguous. The germline V gene has CDR1 SGHTA and CDR2 FQGNSA. The CDR3 covers 13 residues. V dropped 0 bases and J dropped 10 bases, with 10 bases sitting between them. As DNA, the CDR3 is TGTGCCAGCAGCTTAGCGCTCAGTTACGAGCAGTTCTTC. Residues: CASSLALSYEQFF.

This sequence joins TRBV28 and TRBJ1-3; 8 nucleotides agree with TRBD1. V trimming: 6 bases; J trimming: 4 bases; junction bases outside the gene matches: 8. This CDR3 has 15 amino acids. Germline loops: CDR1 MDHEN, CDR2 SYDVKM. The CDR3 protein is CASRNLDRGGNTIYF. The CDR3 DNA reads TGTGCCAGCAGGAACCTAGACAGGGGCGGAAACACCATATATTTT.

The chain recombines TRBV27 with TRBJ2-7; 10 bases match TRBD2. V lost 3 bases to trimming and J lost 4 bases; unmatched junction nucleotides: 3. This CDR3 spans 14 amino acids. Germline assignment: CDR1 MNHEY and CDR2 SMNVEV (reference sequence). CDR3: CASSFASGSYEQYF. In DNA, the CDR3 is TGTGCCAGCAGTTTTGCTAGCGGGAGTTACGAGCAGTACTTC.

This clone appeared a single time. V gene TRBV28 combines with J gene TRBJ1-2; weak D call: TRBD1 (5 bases). This CDR3 is 14 amino acids long. Trimming cost V 3 bases and J 2 bases, with 10 bases left between them. In germline, CDR1 is MDHEN, CDR2 SYDVKM. In DNA form, the CDR3 reads TGTGCCAGCAGTTTCGGGGGAAGGAACTATGGCTACACCTTC. This encodes CASSFGGRNYGYTF.

This chain links TRBV3-1 (or the pseudogene TRBV3-2) with TRBJ1-1; no definite D call. Between the trimmed V and J ends, which lost 4 bases and 0 bases, there was a span of 18 bases. Germline V CDR1 and CDR2: LGHDT, YNNKEL (reference sequence). The CDR3 spans 17 residues. CDR3: CASSPGFPTRMNTEAFF. CDR3 sequence (DNA): TGTGCCAGCAGCCCAGGTTTCCCAACGAGAATGAACACTGAAGCTTTCTTT.

This sequence joins TRBV19 and TRBJ2-7, with 9 bases identical to TRBD2. Germline CDR1 is LNHDA and CDR2 is SQIVND (reference sequence). This CDR3 is built from 14 residues. V gave up 3 bases and J gave up 5 bases; unmatched junction bases: 5. The DNA of the CDR3 is TGTGCCAGTAGTATCTTGGGACTAGCTCACGAGCAGTACTTC. It codes for CASSILGLAHEQYF.

The chain employs TRBV24-1 and TRBJ2-2; unclear D gene. Looked up from germline, CDR1 is KGHDR and CDR2 is SFDVKD. Trimming shortened V by 2 bases and J by 9 bases, and 3 bases separated the two germline ends. There are 11 residues in the CDR3. The CDR3 bases are TGTGCCACCAGTGATTACAGGGAGCTGTTTTTT. Its translation: CATSDYRELFF.

The V call is TRBV6-4, the J call TRBJ2-1, with D perhaps matching TRBD2 (6 bases). V was shortened by 8 bases and J by 6 bases, with 26 bases between the two germline ends. Germline V CDR1 and CDR2: MRHNA, SNTAGT. CDR3 length equals 17 residues. For the CDR3, the DNA is TGTGCCAGCTCTCAGCTTGAAGGGACTTTTAGCCCCAATGAGCAGTTCTTC. It codes for CASSQLEGTFSPNEQFF.

This clone came up once. This chain uses TRBV28 with TRBJ1-2; 7 nucleotides agree with TRBD1. The germline CDR1 and CDR2 sequences are MDHEN and SYDVKM. V shed 7 bases, J shed 4 bases, and the junction held 15 bases outside the gene matches. The CDR3 is 16 residues long. The DNA for the CDR3 is TGTGCCAGCACCCGGGGCCCGACAGGGAGTACCTATGGCTACACCTTC. Residues: CASTRGPTGSTYGYTF.

This chain joins TRBV5-1 and TRBJ1-6, with 12 bases lining up with TRBD1. The germline gives CDR1 SGHRS, CDR2 YFSETQ. This CDR3 region has 18 residues. V was pared by 10 bases and J by 0 bases, with 11 bases of the junction left unmatched. The CDR3 reads CARCLGTGGNSYNSPLHF. CDR3 bases: TGCGCCCGATGCCTGGGGACAGGGGGCAACTCCTATAATTCACCCCTCCACTTT.

This sequence joins TRBV10-3 and TRBJ1-1; weak D call: TRBD1 (6 bases). Germline-derived CDR1 and CDR2 are ENHRY and SYGVKD. The V end was cut by 8 bases, the J end by 1 base, with 14 bases between. CDR3 size: 14 residues. Here the CDR3 DNA reads TGTGCCATCGGGGAACAGGGCGGGAACACTGAAGCTTTCTTT. It specifies CAIGEQGGNTEAFF.

The chain recombines TRBV2 with TRBJ1-1, with a possible D match to TRBD1 (6 bases). V lost 6 bases and J 2 bases, leaving 19 bases between the germline ends. From germline, CDR1 is SNHLY and CDR2 FYNNEI. The CDR3 runs 16 residues. As DNA, the CDR3 is TGTGCCAGCAGAGACCGCGGGGGGGCGCTTAACACTGAAGCTTTCTTT. Translation: CASRDRGGALNTEAFF.

For the CDR3, the DNA is TGTGCCTCCCGCTCGAGGTCCTACAATGAGCAGTTCTTC. This sequence encodes CASRSRSYNEQFF. This chain joins TRBV19 and TRBJ2-1; D not certain. Germline CDR1 is LNHDA and CDR2 is SQIVND (reference sequence). CDR3 length: 13 amino acids. Trimming stripped 11 bases from V and 1 base from J, with 12 bases between.

The chain joins TRBV11-3 to TRBJ2-1; TRBD2 matches 11 bases. The ends lost 1 base at V and 10 bases at J; junction bases unmatched: 12. The CDR3 length is 17 residues. The germline V gene encodes CDR1 SGHNT and CDR2 YENEEA. The CDR3 DNA follows: TGTGCCAGCAGCTTAGGAGTCATAGCGGGAGGGCCGGGGGAGCAGTTCTTC. Its translation is CASSLGVIAGGPGEQFF. Using reference TRBV11-3 and TRBJ2-1 for the parts outside the CDR3, the full variable domain is EAGVVQSPRYKIIEKKQPVAFWCNPISGHNTLYWYLQNLGQGPELLIRYENEEAVDDSQLPKDRFSAERLKGVDSTLKIQPAELGDSAVYLCASSLGVIAGGPGEQFFGPGTRLTVL.

The rearrangement links TRBV6-2 or TRBV6-3 to TRBJ2-3; D is ambiguous. Trimming removed 2 bases at V and 4 bases at J, with 7 bases between. The CDR3 contains 13 residues. From germline, CDR1 is MNHEY and CDR2 SVGEGT. The CDR3 coding sequence is TGTGCCAGCAGTTACGGTCGCGCAGATACGCAGTATTTT. Protein product: CASSYGRADTQYF.

This clone was recorded once. This sequence joins TRBV19 and TRBJ1-1; D remains unclear. V lost 9 bases and J 0 bases, leaving 11 bases between the germline ends. The CDR3 sequence is 13 residues long. Germline-derived CDR1 and CDR2 are LNHDA and SQIVND (reference sequence). The CDR3 nucleotides read TGTGCCAGCGGGGTAACCTTGAACACTGAAGCTTTCTTT. It yields the protein CASGVTLNTEAFF.

This clone occurred once. This sequence joins TRBV10-3 and TRBJ1-4; no clear D. This CDR3 is built from 13 residues. The V gene lost 2 bases and the J gene lost 6 bases, with 7 bases spanning the gap. CDR1 and CDR2 (germline): ENHRY, SYGVKD. DNA of the CDR3: TGTGCCATCAGTGAGGCGGTCCATGAAAAACTGTTTTTT. Translation gives CAISEAVHEKLFF.

The rearrangement joins TRBV7-9 to TRBJ1-4, with 8 bases aligning to TRBD1. The junction had 10 bases not matched to a gene; V was cut back by 4 bases and J by 3 bases. CDR1 SEHNR and CDR2 FQNEAQ come from the germline V gene (reference sequence). This CDR3 is 17 amino acids long. This chain's CDR3 is CASSSLDRVLPNEKLFF. The CDR3 DNA reads TGTGCCAGCAGCTCACTGGACAGGGTATTACCTAATGAAAAACTGTTTTTT.

This chain links TRBV5-4 with TRBJ1-3, with 7 nucleotides matching TRBD1. Losses at the gene ends were 3 bases for V and 0 bases for J; bases not matched to a gene: 3. The CDR3 contains 15 residues. CDR1 is SGHNT and CDR2 is YYREEE in the germline V gene (reference sequence). CDR3 in DNA: TGTGCCAGCAGCTCCGGGACAGCCTCTGGAAACACCATATATTTT. Residues: CASSSGTASGNTIYF.

V and J are TRBV4-2 and TRBJ1-3; 7 nucleotides match TRBD1. The CDR3 contains 15 residues. Germline loops: CDR1 LGHNA, CDR2 YNFKEQ. V was clipped by 0 bases and J by 3 bases; unmatched bases: 2. Here the CDR3 reads CASSQDGTVGNTIYF. CDR3 DNA sequence: TGTGCCAGCAGCCAAGATGGGACAGTTGGAAACACCATATATTTT.

This clone was picked up one time. The chain carries TRBV9 and TRBJ1-2, with unresolved D. Germline CDR1 and CDR2: SGDLS and YYNGEE. V was pared by 0 bases and J by 2 bases, with 8 bases between. CDR3 length: 14 amino acids. DNA of the CDR3: TGTGCCAGCAGCGTAGCTACAGAGAACTATGGCTACACCTTC. Protein: CASSVATENYGYTF.